This TCR beta chain is from a study of blood T cell repertoires in COVID-19. Study details: Material from acute and convalescent COVID-19 was sourced from the United States, Italy and Spain. In each case, the material was cDNA or gDNA derived from T cells, B-cell-depleted T cells, or PBMCs.

With V trimmed by 1 base and J by 2 bases, 1 base remained unmatched. CDR3 length: 14 amino acids. CDR1 is KGHSH, CDR2 LQKENI, per germline. Per the authors' pipeline: Amplified reference gene primers provided the basis for estimating nucleated cell counts. The table came from immunoSEQ multiplex PCR; TCRdb's copy has only in-frame clones and leaves some out. V and J calls and clone size come straight from that table; D and trimming were deduced from the DNA. The table lists about 230,000 clones, approximately 88% of them singletons. This receptor was obtained from a middle-aged man with acute or convalescent COVID-19. The rearrangement links TRBV18 to TRBJ1-2; TRBD1 matches at 7 bases. Sequencing was performed on peripheral blood. CDR3 nucleotides: TGTGCCAGCTCACCACGGGGACAGAACTATGGCTACACCTTC. This gives the protein CASSPRGQNYGYTF.